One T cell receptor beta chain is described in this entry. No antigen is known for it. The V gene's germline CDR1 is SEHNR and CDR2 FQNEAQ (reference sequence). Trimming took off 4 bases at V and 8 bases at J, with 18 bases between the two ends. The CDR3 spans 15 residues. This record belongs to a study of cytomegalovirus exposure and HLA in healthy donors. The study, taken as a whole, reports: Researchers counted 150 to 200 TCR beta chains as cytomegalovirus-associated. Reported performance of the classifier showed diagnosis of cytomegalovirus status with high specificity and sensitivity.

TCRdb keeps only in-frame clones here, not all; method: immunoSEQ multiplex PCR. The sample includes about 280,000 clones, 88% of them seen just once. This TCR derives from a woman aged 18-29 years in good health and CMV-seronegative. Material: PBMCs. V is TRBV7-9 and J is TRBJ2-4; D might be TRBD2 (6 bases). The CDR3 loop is CASSSPVGGADIQYF. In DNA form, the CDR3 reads TGTGCCAGCAGCTCCCCCGTGGGGGGAGCAGACATTCAGTACTTC.